This T cell receptor (beta chain) was identified in a study of T cell repertoires in cytomegalovirus infection. Study information: Recently identified HLA-C-restricted CMV epitopes were among the peptides used. CMV infection together with matching HLA type was indicated by public TCR beta signatures.

About this clonotype: Its specificity is not known. Since no conserved phenylalanine or tryptophan closes the CDR3, a read error is the likely cause.

Trimming pared 4 bases from V and 2 bases from J, leaving 10 bases between. CDR3 length: 14 residues. Germline V lookup: CDR1 WSHSY, CDR2 SAAADI. TCRdb passed the reads through MiXCR, listing each CDR3 protein once. The table has about 830,000 distinct CDR3 sequences, roughly 33% seen once. The sequencing used cultured CD8+ T cells from PBMCs, collected from culture after CMV antigen stimulation. The chain combines TRBV10-2 with TRBJ2-3, with D maybe TRBD2 (5 bases). This receptor was taken from a human donor in good health (CMV status not recorded). Some clones in this sample may be carry-over from other donors' samples. The CDR3 loop is CASSAQRTTDTQYY. The CDR3 DNA reads as TGCGCCAGCAGTGCGCAGCGGACCACAGATACGCAGTATTAT.